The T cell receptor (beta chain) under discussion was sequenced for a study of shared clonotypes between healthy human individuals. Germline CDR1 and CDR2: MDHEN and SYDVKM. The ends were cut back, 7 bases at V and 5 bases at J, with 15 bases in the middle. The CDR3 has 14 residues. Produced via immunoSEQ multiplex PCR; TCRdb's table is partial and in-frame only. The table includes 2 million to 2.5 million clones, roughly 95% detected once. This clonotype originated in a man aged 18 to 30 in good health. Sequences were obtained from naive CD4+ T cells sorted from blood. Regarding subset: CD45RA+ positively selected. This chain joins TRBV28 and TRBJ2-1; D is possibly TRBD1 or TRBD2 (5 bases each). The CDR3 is CASIRASRNNEQFF. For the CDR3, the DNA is TGTGCCAGCATCAGGGCTAGCCGAAACAATGAGCAGTTCTTC.